This T cell receptor (beta chain) derives from a study of CDR3 diversity in severe acne. This clonotype was seen a handful of times. V was clipped by 4 bases and J by 10 bases; unmatched bases: 18. This CDR3 contains 16 residues. Germline loops: CDR1 MNHEY, CDR2 SMNVEV (reference sequence). MiXCR, applied by TCRdb to the PCR reads, yields one record per CDR3 protein. The profile shows about 85,000 distinct CDR3 sequences, approximately 52% of them singletons. The chain couples TRBV27 to TRBJ1-1; 7 bases line up with TRBD1. The sequenced sample was blood. This TCR derives from a male donor in good health, serving as a control. The CDR3 loop reads CASSSYRQGLREVAFF. For the CDR3, the DNA is TGTGCCAGCAGTTCCTATCGACAGGGATTGCGTGAGGTAGCTTTCTTT.